A single sample is the source of the 8 T cell receptor beta chains below, sequenced in a study of T cell responses to AZD1222 COVID-19 vaccine. Some clones are missing from TCRdb's copy, which holds only in-frame ones; the method was immunoSEQ multiplex PCR. The sample shows around 100,000 clones, roughly 90% of them seen only once. Sequenced here: peripheral blood, sampled on day 0 of AZD1222 vaccination. The origin of the receptors is an adult in good health.

The V and J genes are TRBV12-3 or TRBV12-4 and TRBJ1-2, with D perhaps TRBD1 (5 bases). The CDR3 length is 13 residues. The V gene lost 5 bases and the J gene lost 3 bases, with 10 bases spanning the gap. In DNA, the CDR3 is TGTGCCAGCAGTCCCCGGGGGGACTATGGCTACACCTTC. Translated: CASSPRGDYGYTF.

V usage is TRBV5-1 and J usage is TRBJ1-2; possible D gene TRBD1, 5 bases. This CDR3 region has 12 residues. CDR1 is SGHRS and CDR2 is YFSETQ in the germline V gene. The V end lost 5 bases, the J end lost 8 bases, and 13 bases lay between the germline ends. The CDR3 is CASRPGGGGYTF. The DNA for the CDR3 is TGCGCCAGCAGACCCGGGGGAGGGGGCTACACCTTC.

The table lists this clone with a few counts. The chain carries TRBV4-1 and TRBJ2-1, with D uncertain. Looked up from germline, CDR1 is MGHRA and CDR2 is YSYEKL. The V end was cut by 0 bases, the J end by 0 bases, with 6 bases between. The CDR3 is 15 amino acids. CDR3 in amino acids: CASSQELSSYNEQFF. The CDR3, as DNA: TGCGCCAGCAGCCAAGAACTGAGCTCCTACAATGAGCAGTTCTTC.

This clone was counted between two and nine times. Other nucleotide sequences in the sample specify the same CDR3. The J gene is TRBJ1-1, the V gene TRBV29-1; 8 bases fit TRBD1. Trimming at V came to 0 bases and at J to 5 bases, leaving 2 bases not matched to a gene. The length of the CDR3 is 13 residues. Germline V lookup: CDR1 SQVTM, CDR2 ANQGSEA. For the CDR3, the DNA is TGCAGCGTTGAAGACAGGGGGCGGACTGAAGCTTTCTTT. Translation: CSVEDRGRTEAFF.

The rearrangement uses TRBV12-3 or TRBV12-4 and TRBJ1-1, with 9 bases lining up with TRBD1. After removal of 4 bases from V and 5 bases from J, the junction contained 2 bases not matched to a gene. This CDR3 spans 13 amino acids. CDR3 DNA sequence: TGTGCCAGCAGTTCAGGACAGGGGACTGAAGCTTTCTTT. Translating it yields CASSSGQGTEAFF.

The chain links TRBV5-1 to TRBJ2-5; 11 bases agree with TRBD1. This CDR3 region has 14 residues. CDR1 and CDR2 (germline): SGHRS, YFSETQ. V dropped 4 bases and J dropped 7; count of bases not matched to a gene: 6. CDR3 protein: CASSTAGTGGTQYF. The CDR3 DNA follows: TGCGCCAGCAGCACAGCCGGGACAGGGGGGACCCAGTACTTC. Full variable domain (remainder filled in from reference TRBV5-1 and TRBJ2-5): KAGVTQTPRYLIKTRGQQVTLSCSPISGHRSVSWYQQTPGQGLQFLFEYFSETQRNKGNFPGRFSGRQFSNSRSEMNVSTLELGDSALYLCASSTAGTGGTQYFGPGTRLLVL.

The rearrangement joins TRBV2 to TRBJ1-5; D is perhaps TRBD1 (6 bases). The CDR3 sequence is 15 residues long. Germline V lookup: CDR1 SNHLY, CDR2 FYNNEI. The V end lost 3 bases, the J end lost 4 bases, and 13 bases lay between the germline ends. The CDR3 DNA sequence: TGTGCCAGCAGTGACGGTCTAAGGGGGAATCAGCCCCAGCATTTT. Protein product: CASSDGLRGNQPQHF.

V usage is TRBV5-6 and J usage is TRBJ1-5, with TRBD1 as a possible D gene (5 bases). The CDR3 contains 15 residues. Germline assignment: CDR1 SGHDT and CDR2 YYEEEE. V gave up 0 bases and J gave up 4 bases, with 11 bases separating them. The CDR3 DNA reads as TGTGCCAGCAGCTTGGCCTATGGGGGGAATCAGCCCCAGCATTTT. It translates to CASSLAYGGNQPQHF.